This TCR beta chain emerged from a study of a mutant IDH1 vaccine in newly diagnosed glioma (dated by TCRdb to the early 2020s). Context from the whole study: Patients received eight vaccinations in weeks 1, 3, 5, 7, 11, 15, 19 and 23, corresponding to visits V03 through V10. Prior to enrollment, standard therapy consisting of radiotherapy alone, temozolomide alone, or radiochemotherapy with temozolomide had been administered to patients, with the combination being received by most patients. Longitudinal TCRB deep sequencing was done for roughly 23 treated patients, wherever samples were available for exploratory analyses. Vaccination began 4-6 weeks after radiotherapy alone, or alongside temozolomide cycles in the chemotherapy-containing groups. Peripheral blood was drawn at six visits: V03 (baseline), V05, V07, V10, V12 and V13. The roughly 34 treated patients were approximately 62% male and 37.5% female, with a mean age of around 40 years. Beyond this particular receptor, the publication reports: No apparent relationship was observed between pseudoprogression and alterations in the top peripheral T cell clonotypes detected by TCRB sequencing. Availability determined which PBMC samples were chosen for TCRB deep sequencing. According to the authors, sample limitations meant that analyses of patient blood samples could not be reproduced. Vaccine-induced immune responses across multiple MHC alleles were detected in 93.3% of patients.

The library came from the immunoSEQ multiplex PCR assay. Following the manufacturer's protocol, the hsTCRB Kit was used to amplify rearranged TCR beta chain sequences. Sequencing of TCRB libraries was carried out on an Illumina MiSeq. As for the authors' bioinformatics: The kit vendor's proprietary platform handled demultiplexing, trimming and gene mapping. TCRdb carries this immuneACCESS record with in-frame sequences only. Its versions omit some clonotypes, under half of them owing to an unresolved V gene in the studies checked, with the rest unexplained. The DNA was the basis for D and trimming; V, J and clone size are from that table. The sample profile shows fewer than 45,000 clones; approximately 72% of them were found once. The ten largest account for 5% to 6% of the sample. Reading the germline V gene gives CDR1 MGHRA and CDR2 YSYEKL. The CDR3 spans 17 residues, from the cysteine through the phenylalanine. Solely the CDR3 DNA is kept, with 51 bases framed from the first base. V is trimmed back by 0 bases and J by 0 bases, and the junction contains 8 bases that no gene match accounts for.

Comments on this clone: Its antigen specificity is not known. Per-nucleotide qualities are absent, and no much larger clonotype sits a single base away.

This specimen's time point label, interpreted: week 23, last vaccination. Each vaccine dose was 300 ug of a 20-mer mutant IDH1 peptide in Montanide, given subcutaneously with topical imiquimod. All donors had newly diagnosed IDH1-mutant astrocytomas of WHO grade 3 or 4 that showed loss of nuclear ATRX. The samples were drawn from NOA16, a multicentre, single-arm, open-label phase I trial in Germany that tested a mutant IDH1 peptide vaccine in humans for the first time. Genomic DNA for TCRB sequencing was extracted from EDTA blood using the DNeasy Blood and Tissue Kit. The rearranged chain carries TRBV4-1 and TRBJ2-7; 7 junctional bases match TRBD2. The sequences come from PBMCs, collected from a glioma patient whose treatment included an IDH1 peptide vaccine. The sequence was collected from a man in his fifties or sixties with glioma. In nucleotide form, the sequence is TGCGCCAGCAGCCAAGACAATTCCGGGGGGTCCTCCTACGAGCAGTACTTC. It specifies CASSQDNSGGSSYEQYF.